This note documents a single T cell receptor beta chain sequence. Its target is not known. The sample is drawn from a study of vaccination and CD4 T cells after COVID-19. In germline, CDR1 is DFQATT, CDR2 SNEGSKA (reference sequence). V gave up 3 bases and J gave up 3 bases, with 15 bases separating them. The CDR3 runs to 14 residues. Cultured CD4+ T cell DNA was sequenced using the Oncomine TCR Beta short-read assay. TCRdb re-derived calls from the PCR reads in MiXCR, one entry per CDR3 protein. The table shows about 25,000 distinct CDR3 sequences, with around 40% occurring only once. As for time point: late sampling 161 to 241 days after vaccination in a few convalescent patients. Treatment reported: approximately 9-day PBMC culture with coronavirus spike peptide pools or control peptides (ViraFEST assay). ViraFEST sequenced TCRs after peptide-pool expansion of antigen-specific T cells.

This TCR derives from a human donor who had recovered from COVID-19. This specimen was CD4+ T cells from blood, cultured in vitro, taken about 7 months after SARS-CoV-2 vaccination. The chain links TRBV20-1 to TRBJ2-7, with D possibly being TRBD1 (6 bases). CDR3 bases: TGCAGTGCTAGGGGGGCGACTGGGGGCTACGAGCAGTACTTC. Its translation: CSARGATGGYEQYF.